A selection of T cell receptor beta chains follows, all from one sample in a study of T cell repertoires in cytomegalovirus infection. TCRdb re-called the reads through MiXCR, storing one row per CDR3 protein. This sample has 110,000 or so distinct CDR3 sequences, with over 25% found just once. No antigens are known for them. The starting material was CD8+ T cells from cultured PBMCs, obtained from culture after CMV antigen stimulation. These receptors came from a human donor in good health (CMV status not recorded). Some clones in this sample may be carry-over from other donors' samples. Both conserved end residues are part of each CDR3. Fields, in order: clone size, J gene, D gene, V gene, CDR3 protein, CDR3 DNA. D genes are given only for firm matches. Clone size is shown for a subset of rows, as once, few, many or a class of expanded clone.

abundance: NA
j_gene: TRBJ2-1
d_gene: TRBD2
v_gene: TRBV6-1
CDR3aa: CASSVGLAGGPSYTEQFF
CDR3nt: TGTGCCAGCAGTGTCGGACTAGCGGGGGGGCCTAGCTACACTGAGCAGTTCTTC

abundance: many
j_gene: TRBJ2-5
d_gene: NA
v_gene: TRBV20-1
CDR3aa: CSARDLWSEETQYF
CDR3nt: TGCAGTGCTAGAGATCTATGGTCAGAAGAGACCCAGTACTTC

abundance: few
j_gene: TRBJ1-2
d_gene: NA
v_gene: TRBV2
CDR3aa: CASSEWSPGTTYGYTF
CDR3nt: TGTGCCAGCAGTGAATGGTCCCCCGGGACAACTTATGGCTACACCTTC

abundance: NA
j_gene: TRBJ1-2
d_gene: TRBD1
v_gene: TRBV10-3
CDR3aa: CAISDRGPGGTSNYGYTF
CDR3nt: TGTGCCATCAGTGATCGGGGGCCAGGGGGAACTTCTAACTATGGCTACACCTTC

abundance: few
j_gene: TRBJ2-1
d_gene: NA
v_gene: TRBV5-1
CDR3aa: CASSPAHRGASYNEQFF
CDR3nt: TGCGCCAGCAGCCCGGCCCACCGGGGGGCCAGCTACAATGAGCAGTTCTTC

abundance: NA
j_gene: TRBJ2-1
d_gene: NA
v_gene: TRBV6-1
CDR3aa: CASSDRGGMNNEQFF
CDR3nt: TGTGCCAGCAGTGATAGGGGGGGGATGAACAATGAGCAGTTCTTC

abundance: NA
j_gene: TRBJ2-7
d_gene: NA
v_gene: TRBV7-6
CDR3aa: CASSLEVGSAYEQYF
CDR3nt: TGTGCCAGCAGCTTAGAGGTTGGTTCCGCCTACGAGCAGTACTTC

abundance: NA
j_gene: TRBJ2-3
d_gene: TRBD1
v_gene: TRBV28
CDR3aa: CASYRTGYFTDTQYF
CDR3nt: TGTGCCAGCTATCGGACAGGGTACTTCACAGATACGCAGTATTTT

abundance: NA
j_gene: TRBJ2-7
d_gene: NA
v_gene: TRBV7-2
CDR3aa: CASSSRSTPYEQYF
CDR3nt: TGTGCCAGCAGCTCCAGATCGACCCCCTACGAGCAGTACTTC

abundance: few
j_gene: TRBJ2-6
d_gene: NA
v_gene: TRBV7-9
CDR3aa: CASSLEVGGSSAGANVLTF
CDR3nt: TGTGCCAGCAGCTTAGAAGTGGGGGGAAGCTCGGCTGGGGCCAACGTCCTGACTTTC

abundance: NA
j_gene: TRBJ1-6
d_gene: NA
v_gene: TRBV6-6
CDR3aa: CASSYSSPRDNSPLHF
CDR3nt: TGTGCCAGCAGTTACTCCTCACCCCGGGATAATTCACCCCTCCACTTT

abundance: NA
j_gene: TRBJ2-7
d_gene: TRBD2
v_gene: TRBV7-9
CDR3aa: CASSFVTSGGKYEQYF
CDR3nt: TGTGCCAGCAGCTTTGTAACTAGCGGGGGCAAGTACGAGCAGTACTTC

abundance: NA
j_gene: TRBJ2-3
d_gene: TRBD1
v_gene: TRBV15
CDR3aa: CATSRNRGWTDTQYF
CDR3nt: TGTGCCACCAGCAGAAACAGGGGGTGGACAGATACGCAGTATTTT

abundance: many
j_gene: TRBJ1-1
d_gene: NA
v_gene: TRBV7-8
CDR3aa: CASSSGEGNTEAFF
CDR3nt: TGTGCCAGCAGCTCAGGGGAGGGGAACACTGAAGCTTTCTTT

abundance: NA
j_gene: TRBJ2-1
d_gene: TRBD2
v_gene: TRBV7-6
CDR3aa: CASSRGTSGGPQLQFF
CDR3nt: TGTGCCAGCAGCCGCGGGACTAGCGGGGGGCCGCAACTGCAGTTCTTC

abundance: NA
j_gene: TRBJ2-5
d_gene: NA
v_gene: TRBV12-3/TRBV12-4
CDR3aa: CASTPGKETQYF
CDR3nt: TGTGCCAGCACTCCGGGGAAAGAGACCCAGTACTTC

abundance: NA
j_gene: TRBJ2-3
d_gene: NA
v_gene: TRBV7-6
CDR3aa: CASSPQTGTSTDTQYF
CDR3nt: TGTGCCAGCAGCCCCCAGACAGGGACTAGCACAGATACGCAGTATTTT

abundance: many
j_gene: TRBJ2-7
d_gene: TRBD1
v_gene: TRBV7-2
CDR3aa: CASSLVQGASYEQYF
CDR3nt: TGTGCCAGCAGCTTAGTACAGGGGGCCTCCTACGAGCAGTACTTC

abundance: NA
j_gene: TRBJ2-3
d_gene: TRBD2
v_gene: TRBV6-2/TRBV6-3
CDR3aa: CASSYYTSGGDTQYF
CDR3nt: TGTGCCAGCAGTTACTACACTAGCGGGGGAGATACGCAGTATTTT

abundance: many
j_gene: TRBJ2-7
d_gene: NA
v_gene: TRBV7-2
CDR3aa: CASSLGVTALESYEQYF
CDR3nt: TGTGCCAGCAGCTTAGGAGTGACAGCACTCGAATCCTACGAGCAGTACTTC

abundance: NA
j_gene: TRBJ2-5
d_gene: NA
v_gene: TRBV6-6
CDR3aa: CASSYSDGETQYF
CDR3nt: TGTGCCAGCAGTTACTCGGACGGGGAGACCCAGTACTTC

abundance: few
j_gene: TRBJ2-7
d_gene: NA
v_gene: TRBV11-2
CDR3aa: CASSIRGQLNYEQYF
CDR3nt: TGTGCCAGCAGCATCCGAGGGCAGTTAAACTACGAGCAGTACTTC

abundance: once
j_gene: TRBJ2-1
d_gene: TRBD2
v_gene: TRBV27
CDR3aa: CASGISASGTGGGGTFF
CDR3nt: TGTGCCAGCGGAATTTCTGCCTCGGGGACTGGCGGGGGGGGGACGTTCTTC

abundance: many
j_gene: TRBJ1-4
d_gene: NA
v_gene: TRBV7-8
CDR3aa: CASSLTGPNEKLFF
CDR3nt: TGTGCCAGCAGCTTAACAGGGCCGAATGAAAAACTGTTTTTT

abundance: NA
j_gene: TRBJ1-1
d_gene: NA
v_gene: TRBV6-6
CDR3aa: CASTSGGTEAFF
CDR3nt: TGTGCCAGCACCTCCGGGGGGACTGAAGCTTTCTTT

abundance: NA
j_gene: TRBJ1-1
d_gene: TRBD1
v_gene: TRBV20-1
CDR3aa: CSAREPGQGDTEAFF
CDR3nt: TGCAGTGCTAGAGAACCGGGACAGGGTGACACTGAAGCTTTCTTT

abundance: NA
j_gene: TRBJ1-6
d_gene: NA
v_gene: TRBV27
CDR3aa: CASSLAYNSPLHF
CDR3nt: TGTGCCAGCAGTTTGGCCTATAATTCACCCCTCCACTTT

abundance: NA
j_gene: TRBJ1-2
d_gene: NA
v_gene: TRBV19
CDR3aa: CASSISGGVNGYTF
CDR3nt: TGTGCCAGTAGTATTTCGGGGGGAGTTAATGGCTACACCTTC

abundance: NA
j_gene: TRBJ2-7
d_gene: NA
v_gene: TRBV10-3
CDR3aa: CAISESGEAYEQYF
CDR3nt: TGTGCCATCAGTGAGTCGGGGGAAGCCTACGAGCAGTACTTC

abundance: NA
j_gene: TRBJ1-2
d_gene: NA
v_gene: TRBV7-4
CDR3aa: CASSLVRDNYGYTF
CDR3nt: TGTGCCAGCAGCTTAGTCCGGGACAACTATGGCTACACCTTC

abundance: NA
j_gene: TRBJ2-7
d_gene: TRBD1
v_gene: TRBV27
CDR3aa: CASSASGTGGSEQYF
CDR3nt: TGTGCCAGCAGTGCATCCGGGACAGGGGGCAGCGAGCAGTACTTC

abundance: NA
j_gene: TRBJ2-3
d_gene: TRBD2
v_gene: TRBV4-1
CDR3aa: CASSQDEAGGADTQYF
CDR3nt: TGCGCCAGCAGCCAAGATGAAGCGGGGGGCGCAGATACGCAGTATTTT

abundance: few
j_gene: TRBJ2-3
d_gene: TRBD2
v_gene: TRBV27
CDR3aa: CASSSLAGGLDTQYF
CDR3nt: TGTGCCAGTTCGTCCCTAGCGGGGGGTCTAGATACGCAGTATTTT

abundance: NA
j_gene: TRBJ2-7
d_gene: NA
v_gene: TRBV6-5
CDR3aa: CASSYGPGRLAYEQYF
CDR3nt: TGTGCCAGCAGTTACGGTCCGGGGCGACTTGCCTACGAGCAGTACTTC

abundance: many
j_gene: TRBJ1-1
d_gene: NA
v_gene: TRBV7-2
CDR3aa: CASSSGPVTEAFF
CDR3nt: TGTGCCAGCAGCTCAGGGCCCGTCACTGAAGCTTTCTTT

abundance: many
j_gene: TRBJ2-1
d_gene: NA
v_gene: TRBV5-6
CDR3aa: CASSYIKGGGNEQFF
CDR3nt: TGTGCCAGCAGCTACATAAAGGGGGGAGGAAATGAGCAGTTCTTC

abundance: many
j_gene: TRBJ2-2
d_gene: TRBD2
v_gene: TRBV4-2
CDR3aa: CASSQSPGLAGNTGELFF
CDR3nt: TGTGCCAGCAGCCAAAGCCCGGGACTAGCGGGGAACACCGGGGAGCTGTTTTTT

abundance: few
j_gene: TRBJ2-7
d_gene: NA
v_gene: TRBV4-2
CDR3aa: CASSQSQSFLDSSYEQYF
CDR3nt: TGTGCCAGCAGCCAATCTCAGTCGTTCCTGGACAGCTCCTACGAGCAGTACTTC

abundance: many
j_gene: TRBJ1-5
d_gene: NA
v_gene: TRBV10-3
CDR3aa: CAISESNTLRSNQPQHF
CDR3nt: TGTGCCATCAGTGAGTCCAACACTCTTCGGAGTAATCAGCCCCAGCATTTT

abundance: few
j_gene: TRBJ2-1
d_gene: TRBD1
v_gene: TRBV7-9
CDR3aa: CASTGQGAYEQFF
CDR3nt: TGTGCCAGCACCGGACAGGGGGCGTATGAGCAGTTCTTC

abundance: few
j_gene: TRBJ1-2
d_gene: NA
v_gene: TRBV7-3
CDR3aa: CASSRQYGGWMSRYTF
CDR3nt: TGTGCCAGCAGCCGACAGTATGGGGGCTGGATGAGCCGCTACACCTTC

abundance: few
j_gene: TRBJ2-1
d_gene: TRBD1
v_gene: TRBV6-2/TRBV6-3
CDR3aa: CASRFTGDLYNEQFF
CDR3nt: TGTGCCAGTAGATTCACAGGGGACCTTTACAATGAGCAGTTCTTC

abundance: many
j_gene: TRBJ1-5
d_gene: NA
v_gene: TRBV20-1
CDR3aa: CSAREGMERLSNQPQHF
CDR3nt: TGCAGTGCTAGAGAGGGAATGGAAAGATTAAGCAATCAGCCCCAGCATTTT

abundance: NA
j_gene: TRBJ2-2
d_gene: NA
v_gene: TRBV12-3/TRBV12-4
CDR3aa: CASSFTLYTGELFF
CDR3nt: TGTGCCAGCAGTTTTACTCTATACACCGGGGAGCTGTTTTTT

abundance: few
j_gene: TRBJ2-1
d_gene: TRBD2
v_gene: TRBV6-1
CDR3aa: CASSLVAGSSYNEQFF
CDR3nt: TGTGCCAGCAGTTTGGTAGCGGGGAGCTCCTACAATGAGCAGTTCTTC

abundance: NA
j_gene: TRBJ2-3
d_gene: TRBD1
v_gene: TRBV10-3
CDR3aa: CAIRVDREISDTQYF
CDR3nt: TGTGCCATCAGGGTGGACAGGGAGATTTCGGATACGCAGTATTTT

abundance: NA
j_gene: TRBJ1-2
d_gene: TRBD1
v_gene: TRBV11-1
CDR3aa: CASSRQGKDYGYTF
CDR3nt: TGTGCCAGCAGCAGACAGGGGAAGGACTATGGCTACACCTTC

abundance: few
j_gene: TRBJ2-2
d_gene: NA
v_gene: TRBV7-8
CDR3aa: CASSHHKGGGAGELFF
CDR3nt: TGTGCCAGCAGCCACCACAAGGGGGGTGGGGCCGGGGAGCTGTTTTTT

abundance: many
j_gene: TRBJ2-2
d_gene: NA
v_gene: TRBV7-6
CDR3aa: CASSPGQNTGELFF
CDR3nt: TGTGCCAGCAGCCCGGGACAGAACACCGGGGAGCTGTTTTTT